Below, 11 T cell receptor beta chains from the same sample are listed, as sequenced in a study of lymphopenia after photon versus proton radiotherapy. The repertoire was sequenced with immunoSEQ multiplex PCR; TCRdb's copy has only in-frame clones and lacks some. The table shows roughly 67,000 clones, with roughly 90% occurring only once. The sequencing used peripheral blood, collected from a patient treated with photon-based radiotherapy. The source of these receptors is a woman between 65 and 79 years old with pancreatic cancer.

This clone was detected only a few times. CDR3: CASSPAGRETQYF. The CDR3 nucleotides are TGTGCCAGCTCACCGGCAGGCAGAGAGACCCAGTACTTC. V and J are TRBV18 and TRBJ2-5; D not certain. The CDR3 extends over 13 amino acids. Germline CDR1 and CDR2: KGHSH and LQKENI. V was cut by 3 bases and J by 4 bases, with 9 bases left in between.

The chain uses TRBV5-4 and TRBJ2-3, with 7 bases fitting TRBD1. The CDR3 runs to 14 residues. Germline loops: CDR1 SGHNT, CDR2 YYREEE (reference sequence). V shed 3 bases, J shed 4 bases, and the junction held 5 bases outside the gene matches. CDR3 residues: CASSSRGQADTQYF. CDR3 sequence (DNA): TGTGCCAGCAGCTCCCGCGGACAGGCAGATACGCAGTATTTT.

J is TRBJ1-6 and V is TRBV30, with D perhaps TRBD1 (5 bases). The CDR3 runs 14 residues. Deletions cut 0 bases from V and 8 bases from J, with 11 bases between. Germline V gene data show CDR1 as GTSNPN and CDR2 as SVGIG (reference sequence). The CDR3 here is CAWSVLGVDSPLHF. As DNA, the CDR3 is TGTGCCTGGAGTGTACTGGGGGTGGATTCACCCCTCCACTTT.

The chain employs TRBV18 and TRBJ2-7; TRBD2 agrees at 7 bases. This CDR3 comprises 13 residues. CDR1 is KGHSH and CDR2 is LQKENI in the germline V gene. The junction had 8 bases not matched to a gene; V was cut back by 3 bases and J by 9 bases. CDR3 sequence: CASSPPGGLGQYF. For the CDR3, the DNA is TGTGCCAGCTCACCCCCGGGAGGTTTAGGGCAGTACTTC.

This chain joins TRBV7-9 and TRBJ2-3, with 7 bases aligning to TRBD2. Germline V gene sequence: CDR1 SEHNR, CDR2 FQNEAQ (reference sequence). This CDR3 is 15 amino acids long. V was pared by 5 bases and J by 2 bases, with 7 bases of the junction left unmatched. Here the CDR3 reads CASSHSSGPTDTQYF. CDR3 nucleotide sequence: TGTGCCAGCAGCCATTCTAGCGGACCCACAGATACGCAGTATTTT.

V usage is TRBV5-4 and J usage is TRBJ2-5, with D perhaps assigned TRBD1 or TRBD2 (6 bases each). The CDR3 extends over 13 amino acids. Trimming removed 4 bases at V and 4 bases at J, with 11 bases between. Germline V lookup: CDR1 SGHNT, CDR2 YYREEE (reference sequence). CDR3 nucleotide sequence: TGTGCCAGCAGCCCACAGGGAGGAGAGACCCAGTACTTC. Translated, it gives CASSPQGGETQYF.

Relative to its sample, this clone is medium-sized. This sequence joins TRBV5-6 and TRBJ2-7, with 7 bases matching TRBD2. CDR3 length: 15 amino acids. The J segment lost 3 bases and the V segment lost 0 bases, leaving 6 bases of the junction unmatched. CDR1 SGHDT and CDR2 YYEEEE come from the germline V gene. The CDR3 region has the DNA TGTGCCAGCAGCTTGGATCCCCGCGGGGGCTACGAGCAGTACTTC. Amino acids: CASSLDPRGGYEQYF.

The gene calls are TRBV11-2 and TRBJ1-1; D is undetermined. The CDR3 is made up of 13 amino acids. V lost 5 bases, J lost 11 bases, and 18 bases lay in between. Germline V gene data show CDR1 as SGHAT and CDR2 as FQNNGV. DNA for the CDR3: TGTGCCAGCAGCCCGACGGGCCCCCGCCGGGCTTTCTTT. Its protein product is CASSPTGPRRAFF.

The V and J genes are TRBV7-6 and TRBJ2-7; tentatively, D is TRBD1 (5 bases). Germline loops: CDR1 SGHVS, CDR2 FNYEAQ. Trimming left V 4 bases short and J 3 bases short, with 22 bases between. The CDR3 has 17 residues. The CDR3 reads CASSSRGSTEFLYEQYF. For the CDR3, the DNA is TGTGCCAGCAGCTCAAGGGGATCGACAGAATTTCTCTACGAGCAGTACTTC.

The chain couples TRBV7-2 to TRBJ2-4, with D uncertain. This CDR3 contains 13 residues. CDR1 is SGHTA, CDR2 FQGNSA, per germline. V dropped 8 bases and J dropped 2 bases, with 10 bases sitting between them. CDR3 sequence: CASSKNPKNIQYF. The CDR3 DNA reads as TGTGCCAGCTCTAAGAACCCCAAAAACATTCAGTACTTC.

This rearrangement joins TRBV15 to TRBJ2-5; either TRBD1 or TRBD2 may supply D (5 bases each). V dropped 1 base and J dropped 5 bases, with 11 bases sitting between them. The CDR3 sequence is 14 residues long. The germline gives CDR1 LNHNV, CDR2 YYDKDF (reference sequence). The CDR3 region has the DNA TGTGCCACCAGCAGAGGAGGGGTTGGGGAGACCCAGTACTTC. Translated, it gives CATSRGGVGETQYF.